This is a list of T cell receptor beta chains from one sample in a study of metastatic and nonmetastatic thyroid tumors. TCRdb reanalyzed the PCR reads with MiXCR. The sample records around 12,000 clones, 9% to 13% being singletons. What was sequenced was blood. These receptors were collected from a female donor with papillary thyroid cancer or a benign thyroid nodule (not recorded which). Some clones in this sample may be carry-over from other donors' samples. CDR3s include the opening cysteine and the closing phenylalanine or tryptophan. Fields, in order: CDR3 DNA, CDR3 protein, D gene, clone size, J gene, V gene. The D gene is left open where the match is weak. Clone sizes are shown as once, few, many or a size class.

DNA: TGTGCCAGCAGTTTGCAGGGGGCCCTACAAGAGACCCAGTACTTC; CDR3: CASSLQGALQETQYF; D: TRBD1; size: medium-sized; J: TRBJ2-5; V: TRBV12-3/TRBV12-4
DNA: TGTGCCAGCAGCCGTACAGGGAACACTGAAGCTTTCTTT; CDR3: CASSRTGNTEAFF; D: NA; size: few; J: TRBJ1-1; V: TRBV6-1
DNA: TGTGCCAGCAGCTGGACAGGGGGAGGGGATACGCAGTATTTT; CDR3: CASSWTGGGDTQYF; D: TRBD1; size: many; J: TRBJ2-3; V: TRBV5-4
DNA: TGTGCCAGCAGCCAGAACAGGGGTTTTAACTATGGCTACACCTTC; CDR3: CASSQNRGFNYGYTF; D: TRBD1; size: medium-sized; J: TRBJ1-2; V: TRBV6-1
DNA: TGTGCCTGGTCCGGGACAGGGGTTTACGGGGCCAACGTCCTGACTTTC; CDR3: CAWSGTGVYGANVLTF; D: TRBD1; size: many; J: TRBJ2-6; V: TRBV30
DNA: TGTGCCAGCCTACTAGCGGGGGGAGGAGAGACCCAGTACTTC; CDR3: CASLLAGGGETQYF; D: TRBD2; size: many; J: TRBJ2-5; V: TRBV6-1
DNA: TGTGCCAGCAGCCCACGGGGGAACAGGGTGGACTATGGCTACACCTTC; CDR3: CASSPRGNRVDYGYTF; D: NA; size: many; J: TRBJ1-2; V: TRBV7-8
DNA: TGTGCCATGGCGGGGGGGCGAGGAGATACGCAGTATTTT; CDR3: CAMAGGRGDTQYF; D: TRBD2; size: many; J: TRBJ2-3; V: TRBV10-3
DNA: TGTGCCAGCAGCCAGAGCGGGGGGATGGCCAAAAACATTCAGTACTTC; CDR3: CASSQSGGMAKNIQYF; D: TRBD2; size: few; J: TRBJ2-4; V: TRBV5-4
DNA: NA; CDR3: CASILGGRLFSGNTIYF; D: NA; size: few; J: TRBJ1-3; V: TRBV6-4
DNA: TGTGCCAGCAGATTTAACAGAGACGCTGAAGCTTTCTTT; CDR3: CASRFNRDAEAFF; D: NA; size: many; J: TRBJ1-1; V: TRBV12-3/TRBV12-4
DNA: TGCGCCAGCAGCGAACGCCCCATGACAGGACAAGAGACCCAGTACTTC; CDR3: CASSERPMTGQETQYF; D: NA; size: many; J: TRBJ2-5; V: TRBV5-1
DNA: TGTGCCAGCTACCGCCACCTCTATGGCTACACCTTC; CDR3: CASYRHLYGYTF; D: NA; size: few; J: TRBJ1-2; V: TRBV28
DNA: TGTGCCAGCAGCTTTCCGGACGAAGAGACCCAGTACTTC; CDR3: CASSFPDEETQYF; D: NA; size: many; J: TRBJ2-5; V: TRBV7-9
DNA: TGTGCCAGCAAAACGGAGGACGGATCCTCTGGAAACACCATATATTTT; CDR3: CASKTEDGSSGNTIYF; D: NA; size: once; J: TRBJ1-3; V: TRBV4-2
DNA: TGTGCCAGCAGCGTAGGGTGGGACAGTAGCAATCAGCCCCAGCATTTT; CDR3: CASSVGWDSSNQPQHF; D: TRBD1; size: few; J: TRBJ1-5; V: TRBV9
DNA: TGCAGCGCTAGGGGGGACGGCGGGGAGCTGTTTTTT; CDR3: CSARGDGGELFF; D: NA; size: many; J: TRBJ2-2; V: TRBV29-1